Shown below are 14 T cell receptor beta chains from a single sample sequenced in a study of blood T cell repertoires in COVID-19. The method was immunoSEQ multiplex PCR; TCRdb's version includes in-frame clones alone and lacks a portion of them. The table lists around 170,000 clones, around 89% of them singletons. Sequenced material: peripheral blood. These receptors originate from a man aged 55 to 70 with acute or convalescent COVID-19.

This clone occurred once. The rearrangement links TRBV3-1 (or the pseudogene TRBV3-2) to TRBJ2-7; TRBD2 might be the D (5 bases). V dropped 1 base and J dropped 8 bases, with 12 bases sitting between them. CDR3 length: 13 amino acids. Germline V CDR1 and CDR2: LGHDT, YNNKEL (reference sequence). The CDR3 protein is CASSQVVGVKQYF. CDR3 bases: TGTGCCAGCAGCCAAGTGGTGGGAGTAAAGCAGTACTTC.

CDR3 DNA: TGTGCCAGCACTCCTAGGACGGGGTCTGAAGCTTTCTTT. This sequence encodes CASTPRTGSEAFF. This chain connects TRBV12-3 or TRBV12-4 to TRBJ1-1, with unresolved D. Trimming left V 7 bases short and J 6 bases short, with 15 bases between. This CDR3 has 13 amino acids.

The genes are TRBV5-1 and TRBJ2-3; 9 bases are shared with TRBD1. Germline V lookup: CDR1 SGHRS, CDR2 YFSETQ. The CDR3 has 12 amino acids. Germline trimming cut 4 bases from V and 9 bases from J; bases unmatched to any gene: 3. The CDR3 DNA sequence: TGCGCCAGCAGCCCGGACAGGGGCACGCAGTATTTT. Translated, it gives CASSPDRGTQYF. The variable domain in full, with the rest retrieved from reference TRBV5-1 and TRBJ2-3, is KAGVTQTPRYLIKTRGQQVTLSCSPISGHRSVSWYQQTPGQGLQFLFEYFSETQRNKGNFPGRFSGRQFSNSRSEMNVSTLELGDSALYLCASSPDRGTQYFGPGTRLTVL.

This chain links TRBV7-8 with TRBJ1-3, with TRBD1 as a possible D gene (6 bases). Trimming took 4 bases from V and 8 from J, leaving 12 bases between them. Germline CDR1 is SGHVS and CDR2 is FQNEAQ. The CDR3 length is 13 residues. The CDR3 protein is CASSWGGRDTIYF. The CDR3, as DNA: TGTGCCAGCAGCTGGGGGGGGCGGGACACCATATATTTT.

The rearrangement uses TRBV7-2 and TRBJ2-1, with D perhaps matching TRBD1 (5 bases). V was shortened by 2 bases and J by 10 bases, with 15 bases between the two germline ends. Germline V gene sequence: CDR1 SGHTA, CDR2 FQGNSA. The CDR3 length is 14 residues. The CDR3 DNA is TGTGCCAGCAGCTTAAACACAGGCCCCAGCGAGCAGTTCTTC. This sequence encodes CASSLNTGPSEQFF. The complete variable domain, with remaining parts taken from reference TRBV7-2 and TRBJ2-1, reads GAGVSQSPSNKVTEKGKDVELRCDPISGHTALYWYRQSLGQGLEFLIYFQGNSAPDKSGLPSDRFSAERTGGSVSTLTIQRTQQEDSAVYLCASSLNTGPSEQFFGPGTRLTVL.

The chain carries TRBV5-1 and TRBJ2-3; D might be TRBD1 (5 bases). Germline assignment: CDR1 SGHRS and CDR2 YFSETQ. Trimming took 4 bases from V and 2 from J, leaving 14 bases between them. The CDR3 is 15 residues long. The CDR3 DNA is TGCGCCAGCAGCCCAACCGGACACATCACAGATACGCAGTATTTT. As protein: CASSPTGHITDTQYF. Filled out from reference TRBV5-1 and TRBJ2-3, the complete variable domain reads KAGVTQTPRYLIKTRGQQVTLSCSPISGHRSVSWYQQTPGQGLQFLFEYFSETQRNKGNFPGRFSGRQFSNSRSEMNVSTLELGDSALYLCASSPTGHITDTQYFGPGTRLTVL.

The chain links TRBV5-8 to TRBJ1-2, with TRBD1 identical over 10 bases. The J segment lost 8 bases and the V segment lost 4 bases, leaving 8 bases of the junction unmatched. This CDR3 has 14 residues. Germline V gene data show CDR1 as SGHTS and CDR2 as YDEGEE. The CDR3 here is CASSQKTGGSGYTF. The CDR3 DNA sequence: TGTGCCAGCAGCCAGAAGACAGGGGGCTCAGGCTACACCTTC.

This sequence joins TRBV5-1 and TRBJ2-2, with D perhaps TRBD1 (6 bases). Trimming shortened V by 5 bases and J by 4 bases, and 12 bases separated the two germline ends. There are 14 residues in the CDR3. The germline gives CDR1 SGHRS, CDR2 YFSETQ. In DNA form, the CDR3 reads TGCGCCAGCAGGTTACGAGGGGGCACCGGGGAGCTGTTTTTT. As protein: CASRLRGGTGELFF.

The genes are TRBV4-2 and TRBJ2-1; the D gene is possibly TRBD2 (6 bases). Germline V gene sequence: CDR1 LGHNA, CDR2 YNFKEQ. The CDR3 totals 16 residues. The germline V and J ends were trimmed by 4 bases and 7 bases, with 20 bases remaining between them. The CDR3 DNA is TGTGCCAGCAGCCGTGAGGGACTCGCCGGTGGTAATGAGCAGTTCTTC. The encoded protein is CASSREGLAGGNEQFF.

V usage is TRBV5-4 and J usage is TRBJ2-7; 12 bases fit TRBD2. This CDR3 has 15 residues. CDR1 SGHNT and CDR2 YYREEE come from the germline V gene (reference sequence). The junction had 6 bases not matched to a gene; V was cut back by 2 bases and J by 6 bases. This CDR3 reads CASSLLTSGGAEQYF. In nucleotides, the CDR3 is TGTGCCAGCAGCTTACTGACTAGCGGGGGAGCCGAGCAGTACTTC.

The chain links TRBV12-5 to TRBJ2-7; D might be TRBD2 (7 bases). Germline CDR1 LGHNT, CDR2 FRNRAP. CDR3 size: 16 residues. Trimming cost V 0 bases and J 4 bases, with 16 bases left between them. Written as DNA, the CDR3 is TGTGCTAGTGGTTTGGTACGCGAGGGGGGGATTTACGAGCAGTACTTC. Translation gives CASGLVREGGIYEQYF.

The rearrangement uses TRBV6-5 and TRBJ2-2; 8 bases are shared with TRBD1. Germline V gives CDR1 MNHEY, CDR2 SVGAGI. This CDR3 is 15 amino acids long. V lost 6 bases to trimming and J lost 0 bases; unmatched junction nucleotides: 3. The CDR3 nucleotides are TGTGCCAGCAGCCGGACAGGGTCGAACACCGGGGAGCTGTTTTTT. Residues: CASSRTGSNTGELFF.

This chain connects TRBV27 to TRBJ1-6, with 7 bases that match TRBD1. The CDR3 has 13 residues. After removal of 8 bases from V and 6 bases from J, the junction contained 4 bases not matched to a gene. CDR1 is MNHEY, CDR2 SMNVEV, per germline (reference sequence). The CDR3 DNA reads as TGTGCCAGCGCCGACAGGGCTAATTCACCCCTCCACTTT. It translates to CASADRANSPLHF.

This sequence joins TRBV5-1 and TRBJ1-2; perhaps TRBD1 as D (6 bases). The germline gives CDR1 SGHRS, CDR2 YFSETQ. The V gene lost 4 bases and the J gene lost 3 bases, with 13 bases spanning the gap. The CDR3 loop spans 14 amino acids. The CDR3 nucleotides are TGCGCCAGCAGCCCTAGACAGGATGACTATGGCTACACCTTC. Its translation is CASSPRQDDYGYTF.